This is a list of T cell receptor beta chains from one sample in a study of cytomegalovirus exposure and HLA in healthy donors. Method: immunoSEQ multiplex PCR; TCRdb's copy keeps in-frame clones and lacks some. This repertoire shows roughly 130,000 clones, 70% to 90% found once; its top ten account for less than 8%. Input material: PBMCs. The receptor set was obtained from a woman aged 25-40 years in good health and CMV-seropositive. Both conserved end residues are part of each CDR3. Fields, in order: D gene, V gene, J gene, CDR3 DNA, CDR3 protein. D genes are given only for firm matches.

TRBD1	TRBV6-5	TRBJ1-2	TGTGCCAGCAGCCCCTACGACAGGGGTTTCTATGGCTACACCTTC	CASSPYDRGFYGYTF
NA	TRBV7-9	TRBJ2-5	TGTGCCAGCAGCTCATGGACACACCAAGAGACCCAGTACTTC	CASSSWTHQETQYF
NA	TRBV5-3	TRBJ2-5	TGTGCCAGAAACACCATTTGGGAGCCCCAAGAGACCCAGTACTTC	CARNTIWEPQETQYF
NA	TRBV6-1	TRBJ2-1	TGTGCCAGCAGTGAAGCAGGTCCAGAGGAGTTCTTC	CASSEAGPEEFF
TRBD2	TRBV11-2	TRBJ2-5	TGTGCCAGCAGCTTCGGGAGGGGGGGAGACCAAGAGACCCAGTACTTC	CASSFGRGGDQETQYF
NA	TRBV10-2	TRBJ2-2	TGCGCCAGCAGTGAGTTGCAGGGTCTAACCGGGGAGCTGTTTTTT	CASSELQGLTGELFF
TRBD1	TRBV4-1	TRBJ1-4	TGCGCCAGCAGCCGGGGACAGGGGGGCGAAAAACTGTTTTTT	CASSRGQGGEKLFF
NA	TRBV6-6	TRBJ1-1	TGTGCCAGCAGTACGGGTCGGTACATGAACACTGAAGCTTTCTTT	CASSTGRYMNTEAFF
NA	TRBV5-1	TRBJ2-2	TGCGCCAGCAGCCCGGGACGGGACTTGATAAACACCGGGGAGCTGTTTTTT	CASSPGRDLINTGELFF
TRBD2	TRBV10-2	TRBJ2-7	TGCGCCAGCAGGGACCTAGCGGGGATCTCCTACGAGCAGTACTTC	CASRDLAGISYEQYF
TRBD2	TRBV28	TRBJ2-7	TGTGCCACCTTCGGGGGGGCCTACGAGCAGTACTTC	CATFGGAYEQYF
TRBD2	TRBV5-4	TRBJ2-7	TGTGCCAGCAGCTCTGGGGGACTAGCGGGTTACGAGAGGTACTTC	CASSSGGLAGYERYF
TRBD1	TRBV27	TRBJ1-4	TGTGCCAGCAGAACCAGACAGGGGGCATTAGTTGAAAAACTGTTTTTT	CASRTRQGALVEKLFF
TRBD2	TRBV18	TRBJ2-1	TGTGCCAGCTCACCCCCGGGTCTAGCGGGGAGCAATGAGCAGTTCTTC	CASSPPGLAGSNEQFF
TRBD1	TRBV6-5	TRBJ2-7	TGTGCCAGCAGTTATGTCGCAGGGGGTCCCTACGAGCAGTACTTC	CASSYVAGGPYEQYF
NA	TRBV5-4	TRBJ1-5	TGTGCCAGCAGCTTGGCGTCAGGCAGGATTCAGCCCCAGCATTTT	CASSLASGRIQPQHF
NA	TRBV6-5	TRBJ1-1	TGTGCCAGCAGTGGTCGAGTCGCTGAAGCTTTCTTT	CASSGRVAEAFF
TRBD2	TRBV5-1	TRBJ2-7	TGCGCCAGCAGCTCAGGCGGGACTAGCGTATACGAGCAGTACTTC	CASSSGGTSVYEQYF